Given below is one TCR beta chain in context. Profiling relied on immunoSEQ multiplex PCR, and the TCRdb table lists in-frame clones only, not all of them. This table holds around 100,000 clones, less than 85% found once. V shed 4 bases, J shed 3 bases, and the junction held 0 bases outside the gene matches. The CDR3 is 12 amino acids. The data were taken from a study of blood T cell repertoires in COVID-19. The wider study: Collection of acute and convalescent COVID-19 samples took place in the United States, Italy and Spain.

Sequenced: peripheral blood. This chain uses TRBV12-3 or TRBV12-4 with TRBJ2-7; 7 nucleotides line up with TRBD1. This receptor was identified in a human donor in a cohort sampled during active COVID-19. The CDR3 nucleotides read TGTGCCAGCAGTTGGGACAGCTACGAGCAGTACTTC. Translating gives CASSWDSYEQYF.